Listed below are T cell receptor beta chains from one sample, sequenced in a study of T-cell reconstitution after alpha-beta-depleted transplantation in children. TCRdb processed the PCR reads anew with MiXCR; each CDR3 protein has one entry. This table holds some 530,000 distinct CDR3 sequences, around 12% found once. The sequenced sample was PBMCs from the stem cell graft donor, obtained from the stem cell graft. The source is a human donor who donated a stem cell graft to a child with combined immunodeficiency. Each CDR3 is given with its conserved first and last residue. D genes are given only for firm matches. Size is stated for part of the rows, as once, few or many counts, or as a class when the clone is expanded.

NA TRBJ2-4 NA TRBV4-3 CASSQEVANSIQYF
NA TRBJ2-1 few TRBV11-1 CASSPDDRVRGGDEQFF
NA TRBJ2-3 many TRBV5-1 CASSLDTPSTDTQYF
TRBD2 TRBJ2-5 few TRBV29-1 CSVEGLALETQYF
NA TRBJ2-3 many TRBV9 CASSVTTRGDTQYF
NA TRBJ2-5 NA TRBV10-1 CASRAVMGGKIETQYF
NA TRBJ2-4 many TRBV14 CASSQGQRGAKNIQYF
NA TRBJ2-7 NA TRBV7-8 CASSYQPRDEQYF
NA TRBJ1-4 many TRBV20-1 CSASGQGIREKLFF
NA TRBJ2-1 few TRBV7-2 CASSLGYSYNEQFF
TRBD1 TRBJ2-7 few TRBV29-1 CSVARDRVGEQYF
TRBD1 TRBJ2-3 NA TRBV5-1 CASSLWDRVADTQYF
NA TRBJ2-7 many TRBV28 CASSFYSSYEQYF
NA TRBJ2-3 few TRBV30 CAWSWGARTDTQYF
NA TRBJ1-1 few TRBV4-3 CASSPSTGGRTFF
NA TRBJ2-7 many TRBV29-1 CSVISSSTYEQYF
TRBD1 TRBJ2-3 few TRBV10-3 CAISPGQGTDTQYF
TRBD1 TRBJ2-2 few TRBV6-5 CASSYDAAGGSNTGELFF
TRBD1 TRBJ2-5 many TRBV5-1 CASSPGQGLETQYF
NA TRBJ2-1 NA TRBV12-3/TRBV12-4 CASSPTLSHEQFF
TRBD1 TRBJ2-5 NA TRBV6-5 CASSYRPRQGWETQYF
NA TRBJ2-1 NA TRBV12-3/TRBV12-4 CASTSGAVYNEQFF
TRBD1 TRBJ2-5 NA TRBV30 CAWSAVTGAGGGETQYF
NA TRBJ2-7 NA TRBV7-2 CASSSGSGHFFTYEQYF
NA TRBJ2-7 NA TRBV7-9 CASRSRDPFYEQYF
NA TRBJ2-2 NA TRBV7-3 CASSPSINTGELFF
NA TRBJ2-7 many TRBV5-1 CASSRETGTYEQYF
TRBD1 TRBJ1-2 NA TRBV2 CASSEARTGASNYGYTF
TRBD2 TRBJ2-1 many TRBV4-3 CASSQGLAGYNEQFF
TRBD2 TRBJ2-2 NA TRBV29-1 CSVDLAGEPHDLNTGELFF
NA TRBJ2-1 many TRBV24-1 CATSGWENYNEQFF
NA TRBJ2-7 many TRBV12-3/TRBV12-4 CASSLLWGTPSF
NA TRBJ1-6 NA TRBV4-3 CASSQGWVTVSRGSPLHF
TRBD1 TRBJ1-1 few TRBV5-1 CASSPGQGTNTEAFF
NA TRBJ2-7 few TRBV6-2/TRBV6-3 CASSYREFYEQYF
NA TRBJ1-5 many TRBV27 CASSLLGGYQPQHF
TRBD1 TRBJ1-2 few TRBV6-2/TRBV6-3 CASSSRGTGRYGYTF
TRBD2 TRBJ2-1 few TRBV7-8 CASSLDGGGQFF
NA TRBJ2-1 many TRBV6-4 CASSVGGTPYNEQFF
TRBD1 TRBJ1-4 few TRBV6-5 CASRGQGLATNEKLFF